The rows below give T cell receptor beta chains drawn from one sample of a study of chemoradiotherapy in HPV16-positive cancers. The method was immunoSEQ multiplex PCR; TCRdb's version includes in-frame clones alone and lacks a portion of them. The sample includes fewer than 8,500 clones, around 87% of them seen just once. The sequencing here drew on tumor tissue, taken from a patient who underwent chemoradiotherapy. The receptors stem from a human donor with HPV-associated anogenital cancer. The CDR3 runs from the conserved cysteine through the conserved F or W. Each record gives: clone size, J gene, V gene, D gene, CDR3 protein, CDR3 DNA. The D gene is left open where the match is weak. Part of the rows lack a size; the others show once, few, many or a class for expanded clones.

NA TRBJ1-5 TRBV19 NA CASSLPTATNQPQHF TGTGCCAGTAGTCTCCCGACAGCAACCAATCAGCCCCAGCATTTT
NA TRBJ2-3 TRBV4-1 NA CASSQAPAFLRSGSTDTQYF TGCGCCAGCAGCCAAGCTCCCGCGTTCCTGAGGAGCGGGAGCACAGATACGCAGTATTTT
NA TRBJ2-7 TRBV6-1 NA CASSEESGSSYEQYF TGTGCCAGCAGTGAAGAGAGCGGTAGCTCCTACGAGCAGTACTTC
once TRBJ2-4 TRBV27 NA CASSLSGNKNIQYF TGTGCCAGCAGTTTATCCGGGAACAAAAACATTCAGTACTTC
NA TRBJ1-1 TRBV6-5 TRBD1 CASSYLPGQGNTEAFF TGTGCCAGCAGTTACTTACCGGGACAGGGGAACACTGAAGCTTTCTTT
NA TRBJ2-7 TRBV7-2 NA CASSSEYEQYF TGTGCCAGCAGCTCTGAATACGAGCAGTACTTC
NA TRBJ2-2 TRBV11-2 TRBD2 CASSLTPSGPKSGELFF TGTGCCAGCAGCTTAACCCCTAGCGGGCCCAAGTCCGGGGAGCTGTTTTTT
NA TRBJ2-1 TRBV5-8 TRBD2 CASSLNSGRAHEQFF TGTGCCAGCAGCTTGAATAGCGGGAGGGCCCATGAGCAGTTCTTC
NA TRBJ2-1 TRBV11-3 TRBD2 CASSPRLAGNYNEQFF TGTGCCAGCAGCCCCCGACTAGCGGGTAACTACAATGAGCAGTTCTTC
NA TRBJ2-5 TRBV18 TRBD1 CASSPRDRGRETQYF TGTGCCAGCTCACCACGGGACAGGGGTAGGGAGACCCAGTACTTC
once TRBJ2-3 TRBV4-2 TRBD2 CASSQMPSGVRDTDTQYF TGTGCCAGCAGCCAAATGCCTAGCGGAGTTCGAGACACAGATACGCAGTATTTT
NA TRBJ1-3 TRBV29-1 NA CSVASGFRGNTIYF TGCAGCGTTGCTTCAGGGTTCCGTGGAAACACCATATATTTT
NA TRBJ2-5 TRBV18 NA CASSPGGGAETQYF TGTGCCAGCTCACCGGGAGGGGGCGCCGAGACCCAGTACTTC
NA TRBJ1-5 TRBV30 NA CAWSVGGGNQPQHF TGTGCCTGGAGTGTCGGGGGAGGCAATCAGCCCCAGCATTTT
NA TRBJ2-1 TRBV19 TRBD2 CASSSRGTSRFNEQFF TGTGCCAGTAGTTCAAGGGGGACTAGCCGCTTTAATGAGCAGTTCTTC
NA TRBJ2-7 TRBV10-1 TRBD1 CASSNSGTGPDEQYF TGCGCCAGCAGTAACTCCGGGACAGGTCCCGACGAGCAGTACTTC
NA TRBJ2-5 TRBV27 TRBD1 CASSSRQGRQETQYF TGTGCCAGCAGTTCCCGACAGGGTCGACAAGAGACCCAGTACTTC
NA TRBJ2-1 TRBV14 NA CASSQDIMGLRDKFF TGTGCCAGCAGCCAAGATATTATGGGGTTAAGGGACAAGTTCTTC
NA TRBJ2-2 TRBV9 NA CASSPDEIGHYTGELFF TGTGCCAGCAGCCCGGACGAGATTGGACATTACACCGGGGAGCTGTTTTTT
NA TRBJ1-1 TRBV5-6 NA CASSLWGYTEAFF TGTGCCAGCAGCTTGTGGGGGTACACTGAAGCTTTCTTT
once TRBJ2-1 TRBV13 NA CASSSLASSYNEQFF TGTGCCAGCAGCTCCCTCGCGAGCTCCTACAATGAGCAGTTCTTC
NA TRBJ2-3 TRBV25-1 NA CASSQTRDSSTDTQYF TGTGCCAGCAGCCAGACCCGGGACTCTAGCACAGATACGCAGTATTTT
NA TRBJ2-5 TRBV7-2 TRBD2 CASSPGGLQETQYF TGTGCCAGCAGCCCGGGGGGGCTTCAAGAGACCCAGTACTTC
NA TRBJ1-1 TRBV29-1 NA CSVEDRKGRWTEAFF TGCAGCGTTGAAGATCGCAAGGGGAGGTGGACTGAAGCTTTCTTT
NA TRBJ1-5 TRBV19 TRBD1 CASRGLGQYSNQPQHF TGTGCCAGTAGGGGTTTGGGACAGTATAGCAATCAGCCCCAGCATTTT
NA TRBJ1-5 TRBV28 TRBD1 CASSRDREVQPQHF TGTGCCAGCAGCCGAGACAGGGAGGTTCAGCCCCAGCATTTT
NA TRBJ1-2 TRBV23-1 NA CAIPVPLEGGYTF TGCGCCATCCCTGTTCCCCTCGAGGGAGGCTACACCTTC
NA TRBJ2-7 TRBV5-8 NA CASSSSWGRSDEQYF TGTGCCAGCAGCTCCAGCTGGGGGAGGAGCGACGAGCAGTACTTC
NA TRBJ2-3 TRBV7-7 NA CASSLDAGPTDTQYF TGTGCTAGCAGCTTAGACGCAGGTCCCACAGATACGCAGTATTTT
once TRBJ2-5 TRBV5-1 TRBD2 CASSLGLAGETQYF TGCGCCAGCAGCTTGGGTCTAGCGGGAGAGACCCAGTACTTC
NA TRBJ1-1 TRBV7-9 NA CASSSTSANTEAFF TGTGCCAGCAGCTCCACATCAGCGAACACTGAAGCTTTCTTT
NA TRBJ1-4 TRBV6-1 NA CASFAWRGNEKLFF TGTGCCAGCTTTGCCTGGCGGGGTAATGAAAAACTGTTTTTT
NA TRBJ2-1 TRBV27 NA CASSLYSYNEQFF TGTGCCAGCAGTTTGTATTCCTACAATGAGCAGTTCTTC
NA TRBJ2-5 TRBV7-8 NA CASSLGVQETQYF TGTGCCAGCAGCTTGGGGGTCCAAGAGACCCAGTACTTC
NA TRBJ2-5 TRBV5-6 NA CASSFVGVRQETQYF TGTGCCAGCAGCTTTGTAGGGGTACGCCAAGAGACCCAGTACTTC
NA TRBJ1-5 TRBV7-9 NA CASSLRGARDQPQHF TGTGCCAGCAGCTTACGGGGGGCGAGGGATCAGCCCCAGCATTTT
NA TRBJ2-7 TRBV7-9 TRBD2 CASSSSLAGGSYEQYF TGTGCCAGCAGCTCCTCGCTAGCGGGAGGGTCCTACGAGCAGTACTTC
few TRBJ1-2 TRBV11-2 NA CASSLAGYGYTF TGTGCCAGCAGCTTAGCAGGGTATGGCTACACCTTC
NA TRBJ1-1 TRBV6-5 TRBD1 CATETSRGLTEAFF TGTGCCACCGAAACCTCCAGGGGGCTAACTGAAGCTTTCTTT
NA TRBJ2-7 TRBV5-6 TRBD1 CASNSGTGINEQYF TGTGCCAGCAATTCCGGGACAGGGATCAATGAGCAGTACTTC
NA TRBJ2-2 TRBV29-1 NA CSALGQGPGELFF TGCAGCGCACTAGGACAAGGCCCCGGGGAGCTGTTTTTT
few TRBJ2-5 TRBV9 NA CASSVGGGAETQYF TGTGCCAGCAGCGTAGGTGGCGGAGCGGAGACCCAGTACTTC
NA TRBJ2-2 TRBV5-6 NA CASLLTANTGELFF TGTGCCAGCCTCTTAACGGCGAACACCGGGGAGCTGTTTTTT
NA TRBJ2-1 TRBV27 TRBD1 CASSIGTGVSNEQFF TGTGCCAGCAGTATCGGGACAGGGGTATCGAATGAGCAGTTCTTC
once TRBJ1-1 TRBV5-4 NA CASSSYKEAFF TGTGCCAGCAGCTCGTACAAGGAAGCTTTCTTT
NA TRBJ1-5 TRBV6-7 NA CASSPTDYSNQPQHF TGTGCCAGCAGTCCGACGGATTATAGCAATCAGCCCCAGCATTTT
NA TRBJ2-5 TRBV10-3 TRBD2 CAIGTSGSRNQETQYF TGTGCCATAGGGACTAGCGGGTCACGAAACCAAGAGACCCAGTACTTC
NA TRBJ2-7 TRBV10-1 TRBD2 CASSESRETQLMSGIYSYEQYF TGCGCCAGCAGTGAGTCCCGGGAGACGCAACTAATGAGCGGGATCTACTCCTACGAGCAGTACTTC
NA TRBJ2-2 TRBV5-1 TRBD1 CASSKGQGGTGELFF TGCGCCAGCAGCAAGGGACAGGGCGGCACCGGGGAGCTGTTTTTT
NA TRBJ1-1 TRBV5-4 NA CASSRASDGEAFF TGTGCCAGCAGCCGAGCCTCCGACGGTGAAGCTTTCTTT
NA TRBJ1-6 TRBV7-9 NA CASSLDNSPLHF TGTGCCAGCAGCTTGGATAATTCACCCCTCCACTTT
NA TRBJ2-1 TRBV5-1 NA CASSSFIESGSYNEQFF TGCGCCAGCAGCTCCTTCATTGAGAGCGGAAGCTACAATGAGCAGTTCTTC
NA TRBJ2-7 TRBV5-6 NA CASSFRPHYEQYF TGTGCCAGCAGCTTCCGACCACACTACGAGCAGTACTTC
NA TRBJ2-7 TRBV4-2 TRBD2 CASSQDSAGGAYEQYF TGTGCCAGCAGCCAAGATAGCGCGGGAGGGGCCTACGAGCAGTACTTC
NA TRBJ2-2 TRBV6-5 NA CASTLLSPFGELFF TGTGCCAGCACCCTACTCTCCCCGTTCGGGGAGCTGTTTTTT